This T cell receptor (beta chain) was recorded in a study of T cells in Graves' hyperthyroidism and ophthalmopathy. Study findings and constraints: It was a median approximately 7.1 months before onset that the model predicted ophthalmopathy. Peripheral blood also featured most of the thyroid clonotypes expanded above 0.001.

Trimming took off 5 bases at V and 3 bases at J, with 14 bases between the two ends. CDR1 is SGHTA and CDR2 is FQGNSA in the germline V gene. CDR3 length: 14 amino acids. The CDR3 regions of TCR beta were amplified from RNA transcripts. HTBI primers were the set used in a first-round RT-PCR of the TCR CDR3. TCRdb reprocessed the multiplex PCR reads via MiXCR and lists one record per CDR3 protein. This repertoire shows around 540,000 distinct CDR3 sequences, 46% found once; its top ten account for just under 8.5%. This clonotype was picked up many times. Its antigen is currently unknown. The rearrangement links TRBV7-2 to TRBJ2-7; D possibly uses TRBD1 or TRBD2 (5 bases each). The sample consisted of peripheral blood or thyroid tissue (not recorded which). The sequence came from a woman between 18 and 30 years old with Graves' hyperthyroidism. In DNA, the CDR3 is TGTGCCAGCAGCCTAGGGACCGGAGTCTACGAGCAGTACTTC. Encoded protein: CASSLGTGVYEQYF.